A single sample gave rise to the 5 T cell receptor beta chains below, sequenced in a study of T-cell reconstitution after alpha-beta-depleted transplantation in children. The library targeted TCRbeta and was prepared with unique molecular identifiers. TCRdb redid the calling of the PCR reads with MiXCR, one entry per CDR3 protein. Of 750,000 to 950,000 distinct CDR3 sequences listed, 16% are singletons. Sample: PBMCs, mostly from graft donor cells, taken 360 days after TCRalphabeta/CD19-depleted stem cell transplant. The receptors come from a male patient younger than 18 who had a stem cell transplant for acute lymphoblastic leukemia, so the T cells may come from the graft donor.

The sample holds a few counts of this clonotype. The chain has TRBV20-1 and TRBJ2-7; TRBD1 or TRBD2 may be the D gene (5 bases each). The V and J ends lost 4 bases and 2 bases respectively, with 12 bases between them. The CDR3 sequence is 13 residues long. Germline V lookup: CDR1 DFQATT, CDR2 SNEGSKA (reference sequence). CDR3 sequence reads: CSATGTHTYEQYF. CDR3 nucleotides: TGCAGTGCTACCGGGACCCATACCTACGAGCAGTACTTC.

This clonotype was seen at least ten times. Written as DNA, the CDR3 is TGTGCCAGCAGTTTAGCCCTGGGGGTACAAGAGACCCAGTACTTC. Its protein is CASSLALGVQETQYF. This chain uses TRBV12-3 or TRBV12-4 with TRBJ2-5; D assignment may be TRBD1 or TRBD2 (5 bases each). This CDR3 contains 15 residues. The ends were cut back, 0 bases at V and 2 bases at J, with 10 bases in the middle.

In this sample, this clonotype turned up a few times. The rearrangement links TRBV4-1 to TRBJ2-7; D may correspond to TRBD1 or TRBD2 (5 bases each). Trimming stripped 4 bases from V and 1 base from J, with 14 bases between. The CDR3 runs to 15 residues. Germline values: CDR1 MGHRA, CDR2 YSYEKL. The CDR3, as DNA: TGCGCCAGCAGCCCAGGGTCGGGATTGTCCTACGAGCAGTACTTC. Translation: CASSPGSGLSYEQYF.

The chain couples TRBV2 to TRBJ2-3, with D possibly called TRBD1 or TRBD2 (6 bases each). CDR3 length equals 13 residues. Germline-derived CDR1 and CDR2 are SNHLY and FYNNEI. V lost 4 bases and J 5 bases, leaving 10 bases between the germline ends. The CDR3 coding sequence is TGTGCCAGCAGTGCACAGGGAGGAGATACGCAGTATTTT. Translation gives CASSAQGGDTQYF.

In this sample, this clonotype turned up many times. This sequence joins TRBV29-1 and TRBJ2-3; D gene uncertain. Deletions cut 7 bases from V and 2 bases from J, with 16 bases between. The CDR3 totals 14 residues. Germline V gene lookup returns CDR1 SQVTM and CDR2 ANQGSEA. The CDR3 here is CSAAHLDDTDTQYF. The CDR3 DNA reads TGCAGCGCAGCCCACTTGGACGACACAGATACGCAGTATTTT.